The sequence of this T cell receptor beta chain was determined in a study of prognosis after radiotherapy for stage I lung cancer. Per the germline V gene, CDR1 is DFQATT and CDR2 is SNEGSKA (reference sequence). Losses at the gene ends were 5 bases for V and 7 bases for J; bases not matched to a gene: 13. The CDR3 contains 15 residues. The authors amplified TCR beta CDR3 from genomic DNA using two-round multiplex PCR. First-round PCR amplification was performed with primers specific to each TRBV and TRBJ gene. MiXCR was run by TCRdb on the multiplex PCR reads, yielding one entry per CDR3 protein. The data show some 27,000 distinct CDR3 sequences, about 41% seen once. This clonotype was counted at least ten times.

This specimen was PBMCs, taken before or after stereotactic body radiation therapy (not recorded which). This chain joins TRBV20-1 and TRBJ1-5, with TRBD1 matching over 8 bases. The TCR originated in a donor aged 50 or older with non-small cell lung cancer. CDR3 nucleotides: TGCAGTGCTGCCTCCCAGGGGGCTGTAAGCCAGCCCCAGCATTTT. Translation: CSAASQGAVSQPQHF.